This T cell receptor beta chain was identified during a study of shared clonotypes between healthy human individuals. Points from the study as a whole: Sequencing depth was a factor that was expected to affect clonotype sharing among donors.

Note on this clone: Its matching antigen is unknown.

This CDR3 is 12 amino acids long. Germline V gene sequence: CDR1 SGHTS, CDR2 YDEGEE. The V end lost 1 base, the J end lost 4 bases, and 6 bases lay between the germline ends. When replicate PCRs were run on unsorted PBMC, they used around 0.3 ug DNA, 25,000 to 30,000 T cell genomes. Using immunoSEQ multiplex PCR, the repertoire was profiled, and TCRdb retains in-frame clones only, with some absent. Here the sample spans about 490,000 clones, roughly 80% being singletons. The J gene is TRBJ2-7, the V gene TRBV5-8; no definite D call. This sequence was found in a middle-aged woman in good health. Some clones in this sample may be carry-over from other donors' samples. The sequencing input was PBMCs. DNA of the CDR3: TGTGCCAGCAGCTTGATGTGGTACGAGCAGTACTTC. Translated, it gives CASSLMWYEQYF.